This TCR beta chain is drawn from a study of blood T cells in healthy people across ages. The CDR3 contains 15 residues. CDR1 and CDR2 from the germline V gene are MNHEY and SVGAGI. With 0 bases removed from V and 0 bases from J, the gap between germline ends came to 6 bases. Findings and limits, study-wide: Diversity estimates from one million T cells were considered underestimates. Percentage of naive T cells showed a strong correlation with TCR beta diversity.

Sample-barcoded 5' priming and a J-beta primer mix drove a second PCR of roughly 7 to 11 cycles. Researchers report that each sample yielded at least 3 million CDR3-containing paired-end reads. TCRdb re-called the 5' RACE reads through MiXCR, storing one row per CDR3 protein. The sample shows 950,000 to 1,200,000 distinct CDR3 sequences, 35% to 45% of them seen only once. To note about this clonotype: Its target is not known.

This clonotype was obtained from a man aged 18 to 30 in good health. The source material was blood. The J gene is TRBJ1-3, the V gene TRBV6-5; tentatively, D is TRBD1 (5 bases). CDR3 coding DNA: TGTGCCAGCAGTTACTCGGGGGACTCTGGAAACACCATATATTTT. It is translated as CASSYSGDSGNTIYF.